The 21 T cell receptor beta chains below were found in one sample sequenced in a study of T cells in Graves' hyperthyroidism and ophthalmopathy. RNA transcripts yielded amplified TCR beta CDR3 regions. HTBI primers were employed in a first-round RT-PCR of the TCR CDR3. TCRdb re-derived calls from the multiplex PCR reads in MiXCR, one entry per CDR3 protein. The profile shows approximately 500,000 distinct CDR3 sequences, under 60% of them singletons. Sequenced input: peripheral blood or thyroid tissue (not recorded which). These receptor sequences come from a woman under 30 with Graves' hyperthyroidism.

This clonotype appeared many times. V usage is TRBV7-9 and J usage is TRBJ1-4; D gene uncertain. CDR1 is SEHNR, CDR2 FQNEAQ, per germline (reference sequence). V gave up 10 bases and J gave up 8 bases, with 17 bases separating them. The CDR3 contains 13 residues. The CDR3 protein is CATVAAGGEKLFF. CDR3 nucleotide sequence: TGTGCCACCGTGGCAGCCGGAGGCGAAAAACTGTTTTTT.

The chain employs TRBV24-1 and TRBJ2-7; D is unclear. The CDR3 totals 13 residues. The germline gives CDR1 KGHDR, CDR2 SFDVKD. Between the trimmed V and J ends, which lost 0 bases and 2 bases, there was a span of 4 bases. CDR3 sequence (DNA): TGTGCCACCAGTGATTTGCCTCCCTACGAGCAGTACTTC. Its protein product is CATSDLPPYEQYF.

This sequence joins TRBV14 and TRBJ2-2, with 8 bases that match TRBD2. Germline V lookup: CDR1 SGHDN, CDR2 FVKESK. The ends lost 4 bases at V and 4 bases at J; junction bases unmatched: 11. CDR3 length: 17 amino acids. In DNA form, the CDR3 reads TGTGCCAGCAGCCCAGAGACTAGCGCCAGTACCACCGGGGAGCTGTTTTTT. Translation gives CASSPETSASTTGELFF.

This chain connects TRBV13 to TRBJ2-5; the D gene could be TRBD1 or TRBD2 (6 bases each). Germline CDR1 reads PRHDT; CDR2 reads FYEKMQ (reference sequence). Trimming pared 3 bases from V and 4 bases from J, leaving 18 bases between. This CDR3 comprises 16 residues. Here the CDR3 reads CASSFRGGSLRETQYF. In nucleotides, the CDR3 is TGTGCCAGCAGCTTCCGAGGGGGGAGTCTGCGAGAGACCCAGTACTTC.

This chain uses TRBV7-2 with TRBJ1-6; weak D call: TRBD1 (5 bases). The germline gives CDR1 SGHTA, CDR2 FQGNSA. The V and J ends lost 5 bases and 5 bases respectively, with 10 bases between them. CDR3 size: 14 residues. CDR3 residues: CASSGGSNNSPLHF. CDR3 sequence (DNA): TGTGCCAGCAGCGGGGGGAGCAATAATTCACCCCTCCACTTT.

This clonotype occurred many times. The chain carries TRBV2 and TRBJ1-6; tentatively, D is TRBD1 (5 bases). V was clipped by 1 base and J by 4 bases, with 11 bases between them. The CDR3 totals 16 residues. Germline V gives CDR1 SNHLY, CDR2 FYNNEI. DNA of the CDR3: TGTGCCAGCAGTGAAGGTACCACAGGATATAATTCACCCCTCCACTTT. Residues: CASSEGTTGYNSPLHF.

This clonotype was counted a single time. This chain joins TRBV29-1 and TRBJ2-7, with a possible D match to TRBD1 (6 bases). From germline, CDR1 is SQVTM and CDR2 ANQGSEA. This CDR3 spans 10 amino acids. V lost 7 bases to trimming and J lost 6 bases, with 10 bases between them. The CDR3 DNA reads TGCAGCGGACAGGCTCGCGAGCAGTACTTC. Translation gives CSGQAREQYF.

In regard to this clonotype: A much more abundant neighbour one base away suggests this may be a read error. In this CDR3 the conserved last residue, phenylalanine or tryptophan, is missing, so a read error is likely. The rearrangement joins TRBV7-2 to TRBJ2-7, with 10 bases identical to TRBD2. The junction had 3 bases not matched to a gene; V was cut back by 5 bases and J by 2 bases. The CDR3 runs 14 residues. CDR1 and CDR2 (germline): SGHTA, FQGNSA. This CDR3 is CASSQGLATYEQYL. The CDR3 bases are TGTGCCAGCAGCCAGGGACTAGCGACCTACGAGCAGTACCTC.

This clonotype occurred once. A much more abundant neighbour one base away suggests this may be a read error. The genes are TRBV5-5 and TRBJ2-5; 13 bases are a match to TRBD2. Germline-derived CDR1 and CDR2 are SGHKS and YYEKEE (reference sequence). This CDR3 is 15 amino acids long. Written as DNA, the CDR3 is TGTGCCTGCAGCCCCCGGACTAGCGGGAGTGGCACCCAGTACTTC. Residues: CACSPRTSGSGTQYF.

This clonotype occurred a few times. This rearrangement joins TRBV7-2 to TRBJ2-5, with no clear D. The end of the DNA aligns better with TRBJ2-1, so the J call may be wrong. The CDR3 spans 12 residues. From germline, CDR1 is SGHTA and CDR2 FQGNSA. The CDR3 sequence: CASSLDADEQFF. CDR3 DNA sequence: TGTGCCAGCAGCTTGGACGCAGATGAGCAGTTCTTC.

This chain links TRBV5-1 with TRBJ1-2; 10 bases are a match to TRBD1. Germline values: CDR1 SGHRS, CDR2 YFSETQ. V was pared by 4 bases and J by 4 bases, with 4 bases of the junction left unmatched. CDR3 length: 14 residues. CDR3 protein: CASSNGQGGYGYTF. The CDR3 DNA reads TGCGCCAGCAGCAACGGACAGGGGGGCTATGGCTACACCTTC.

This clonotype appeared a few times. The V gene is TRBV24-1, the J gene TRBJ2-1, with D tentatively TRBD1 or TRBD2 (5 bases each). This CDR3 spans 13 amino acids. Germline values: CDR1 KGHDR, CDR2 SFDVKD. V was shortened by 9 bases and J by 9 bases, with 17 bases between the two germline ends. The CDR3 DNA reads TGTGCCACCGAACAGACGGGGCGCGGTGAGCAGTTCTTC. Translation gives CATEQTGRGEQFF.

The table lists this clonotype with many counts. V usage is TRBV2 and J usage is TRBJ2-7; D uncertain. V lost 2 bases to trimming and J lost 4 bases, with 3 bases between them. The V gene's germline CDR1 is SNHLY and CDR2 FYNNEI. The CDR3 is made up of 11 amino acids. The CDR3 DNA reads TGTGCCAGCAGTGAACGATACGAGCAGTACTTC. This codes for CASSERYEQYF. The variable domain in full, completed from reference TRBV2 and TRBJ2-7, reads EPEVTQTPSHQVTQMGQEVILRCVPISNHLYFYWYRQILGQKVEFLVSFYNNEISEKSEIFDDQFSVERPDGSNFTLKIRSTKLEDSAMYFCASSERYEQYFGPGTRLTVT.

This clonotype was seen repeatedly, ten times or more. The CDR3 here is CASSQAYRTEQYF. In DNA form, the CDR3 reads TGTGCCAGCAGCCAAGCTTACAGAACGGAGCAGTACTTC. The chain recombines TRBV3-1 with TRBJ2-7; D call uncertain. The V gene lost 1 base and the J gene lost 7 bases, with 11 bases spanning the gap. The CDR3 has 13 amino acids. Germline lookup yields CDR1 LGHDT and CDR2 YNNKEL (reference sequence).

In its sample, this clonotype was seen many times. The chain is built from TRBV5-7 and TRBJ2-5; D not certain. TRBV5-7 is flagged as an ORF with uncertain function. V dropped 3 bases and J dropped 1 base, with 10 bases sitting between them. The CDR3 contains 14 residues. In nucleotides, the CDR3 is TGTGCCAGCAGCTCAAGGAGTTCCCAAGAGACCCAGTACTTC. Translated, it gives CASSSRSSQETQYF.

This clonotype has a count of ten or more. The chain uses TRBV10-3 and TRBJ2-7; 11 nucleotides match TRBD1. Germline-derived CDR1 and CDR2 are ENHRY and SYGVKD. The CDR3 totals 18 residues. With V trimmed by 5 bases and J by 0 bases, 12 bases remained unmatched. CDR3 sequence (DNA): TGTGCCATCAGTAAGCGGACAGGGGGCCATCAAATCTCCTACGAGCAGTACTTC. Protein sequence: CAISKRTGGHQISYEQYF.

In its sample, this clonotype was seen many times. The chain joins TRBV10-3 to TRBJ1-1, with D unclear. Trimming took off 0 bases at V and 1 base at J, with 6 bases between the two ends. The germline CDR1 and CDR2 sequences are ENHRY and SYGVKD. CDR3 length equals 14 residues. As DNA, the CDR3 is TGTGCCATCAGTGAGTCTCGGGAGAACACTGAAGCTTTCTTT. Its translation: CAISESRENTEAFF.

This clonotype was seen repeatedly, ten times or more. V gene TRBV7-6 combines with J gene TRBJ1-1; D remains ambiguous. CDR3 length: 13 amino acids. The germline CDR1 and CDR2 sequences are SGHVS and FNYEAQ. Trimming pared 5 bases from V and 3 bases from J, leaving 10 bases between. The CDR3 DNA follows: TGTGCCAGCAGCCTGAAGGGAGACACTGAAGCTTTCTTT. It specifies CASSLKGDTEAFF.

This clonotype was counted many times. The J gene is TRBJ1-1, the V gene TRBV27; 7 bases are a match to TRBD1. CDR3 length: 15 amino acids. In germline, CDR1 is MNHEY, CDR2 SMNVEV (reference sequence). Trimming cost V 5 bases and J 0 bases; bases outside gene matches: 6. In DNA, the CDR3 is TGTGCCAGCAGTCTCGGGGACAGAATGAACACTGAAGCTTTCTTT. Protein sequence: CASSLGDRMNTEAFF.

There are many counts of this clonotype. V is TRBV5-6 and J is TRBJ2-7, with D unclear. Germline V gives CDR1 SGHDT, CDR2 YYEEEE. The CDR3 has 16 amino acids. V lost 0 bases and J lost 2, with 15 bases in between. The CDR3 nucleotides are TGTGCCAGCAGCTTGGTATCGGCGGAATACGCCTACGAGCAGTACTTC. Amino acid sequence: CASSLVSAEYAYEQYF. Complete variable domain (other parts from reference TRBV5-6 and TRBJ2-7): DAGVTQSPTHLIKTRGQQVTLRCSPKSGHDTVSWYQQALGQGPQFIFQYYEEEERQRGNFPDRFSGHQFPNYSSELNVNALLLGDSALYLCASSLVSAEYAYEQYFGPGTRLTVT.

This clonotype showed up many times. V and J are TRBV7-9 and TRBJ2-7; 9 bases are a match to TRBD1. V shed 4 bases, J shed 4 bases, and the junction held 20 bases outside the gene matches. Germline lookup yields CDR1 SEHNR and CDR2 FQNEAQ (reference sequence). The CDR3 has 19 amino acids. The CDR3 DNA reads as TGTGCCAGCAGCTCAACAGATGCCGGGCGGGACAGGGTCCCATACGAGCAGTACTTC. This gives the protein CASSSTDAGRDRVPYEQYF.